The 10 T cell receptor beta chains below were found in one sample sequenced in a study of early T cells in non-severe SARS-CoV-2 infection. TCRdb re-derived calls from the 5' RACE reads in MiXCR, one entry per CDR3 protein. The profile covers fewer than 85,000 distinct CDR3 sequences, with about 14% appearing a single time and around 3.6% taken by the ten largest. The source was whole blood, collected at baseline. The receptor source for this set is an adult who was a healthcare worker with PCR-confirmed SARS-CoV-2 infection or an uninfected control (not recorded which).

The chain's CDR3 is CASRDYYNEQFF. The CDR3 DNA reads TGTGCCAGCAGGGACTATTACAATGAGCAGTTCTTC. The chain employs TRBV12-3 or TRBV12-4 and TRBJ2-1, with a possible D match to TRBD2 (6 bases). The germline V and J ends were trimmed by 6 bases and 4 bases, with 7 bases remaining between them. This CDR3 has 12 residues.

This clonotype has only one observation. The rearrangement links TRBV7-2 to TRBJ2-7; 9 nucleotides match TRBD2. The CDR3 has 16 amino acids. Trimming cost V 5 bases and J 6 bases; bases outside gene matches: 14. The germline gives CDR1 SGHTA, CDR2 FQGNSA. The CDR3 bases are TGTGCCAGCAGCCTAGACCCGGCTAGCGGGAAGCGCGAGCAGTACTTC. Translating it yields CASSLDPASGKREQYF.

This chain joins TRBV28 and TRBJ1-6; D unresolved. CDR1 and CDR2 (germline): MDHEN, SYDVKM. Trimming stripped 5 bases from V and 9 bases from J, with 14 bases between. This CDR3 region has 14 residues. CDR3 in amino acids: CASSLGRDISPLHF. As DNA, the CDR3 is TGTGCCAGCAGTCTCGGGCGGGATATTTCACCCCTCCACTTT.

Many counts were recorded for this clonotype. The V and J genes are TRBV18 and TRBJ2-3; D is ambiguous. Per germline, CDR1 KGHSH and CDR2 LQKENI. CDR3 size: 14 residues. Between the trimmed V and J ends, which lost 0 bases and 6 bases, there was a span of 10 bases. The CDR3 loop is CASSPPSVGDTQYF. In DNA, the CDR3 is TGTGCCAGCTCACCACCTTCCGTGGGGGATACGCAGTATTTT.

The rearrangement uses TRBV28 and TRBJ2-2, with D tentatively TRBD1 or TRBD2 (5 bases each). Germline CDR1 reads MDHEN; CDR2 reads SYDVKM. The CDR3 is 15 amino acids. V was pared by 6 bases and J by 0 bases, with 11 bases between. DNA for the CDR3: TGTGCCAGCAGCGCCGGGACCCCGAACACCGGGGAGCTGTTTTTT. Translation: CASSAGTPNTGELFF.

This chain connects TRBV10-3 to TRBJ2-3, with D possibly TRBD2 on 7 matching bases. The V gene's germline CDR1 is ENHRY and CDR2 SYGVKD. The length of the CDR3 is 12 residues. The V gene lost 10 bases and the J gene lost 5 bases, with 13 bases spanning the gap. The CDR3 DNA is TGTGCCACCCGAGGGGGGGAAGATACGCAGTATTTT. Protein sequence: CATRGGEDTQYF.

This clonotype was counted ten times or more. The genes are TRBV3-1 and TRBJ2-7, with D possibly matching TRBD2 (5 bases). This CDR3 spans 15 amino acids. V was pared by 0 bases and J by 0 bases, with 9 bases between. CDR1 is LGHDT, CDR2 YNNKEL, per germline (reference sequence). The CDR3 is CASSQEGGPSYEQYF. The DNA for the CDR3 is TGTGCCAGCAGCCAAGAGGGCGGGCCCTCCTACGAGCAGTACTTC.

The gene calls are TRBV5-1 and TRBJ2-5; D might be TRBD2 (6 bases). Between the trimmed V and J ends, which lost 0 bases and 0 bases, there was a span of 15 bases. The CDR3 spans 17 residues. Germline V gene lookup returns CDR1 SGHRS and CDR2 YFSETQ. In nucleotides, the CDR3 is TGCGCCAGCAGCTTGGACCCCTACCTAGCGTACCAAGAGACCCAGTACTTC. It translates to CASSLDPYLAYQETQYF. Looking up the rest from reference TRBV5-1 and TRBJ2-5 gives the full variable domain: KAGVTQTPRYLIKTRGQQVTLSCSPISGHRSVSWYQQTPGQGLQFLFEYFSETQRNKGNFPGRFSGRQFSNSRSEMNVSTLELGDSALYLCASSLDPYLAYQETQYFGPGTRLLVL.

Written as DNA, the CDR3 is TGTGCCAGCAGCCAAGGCCTAGAGGGCACTGAAGCTTTCTTT. The encoded protein is CASSQGLEGTEAFF. The rearrangement links TRBV3-1 to TRBJ1-1; D is unclear. CDR3 length: 14 residues. Between the trimmed V and J ends, which lost 1 base and 4 bases, there was a span of 10 bases. Germline CDR1 reads LGHDT; CDR2 reads YNNKEL (reference sequence).

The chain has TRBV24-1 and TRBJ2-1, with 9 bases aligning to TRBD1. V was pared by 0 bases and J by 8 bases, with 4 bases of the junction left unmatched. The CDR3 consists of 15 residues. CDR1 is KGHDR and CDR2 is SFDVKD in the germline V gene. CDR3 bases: TGTGCCACCAGTGATTTGGGACAGGGGTACGATGAGCAGTTCTTC. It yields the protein CATSDLGQGYDEQFF.